A single sample is the source of the 7 T cell receptor beta chains below, sequenced in a study of blood T cells in healthy people across ages. A second PCR of about 7 to 12 cycles used a sample-barcoded 5' primer and a J-beta primer mix. In TCRdb, the 5' RACE reads were re-called with MiXCR into one record per CDR3 protein. The data contain 800,000 to 900,000 distinct CDR3 sequences, about 62% of them singletons. The source material was blood. These receptors came from a man under 40 in good health.

CDR3 region: CASSLTQEKLFF. For the CDR3, the DNA is TGTGCCAGCAGCCTCACGCAGGAAAAACTGTTTTTT. The chain links TRBV7-2 to TRBJ1-4; D is undetermined. The CDR3 runs to 12 residues. Looked up from germline, CDR1 is SGHTA and CDR2 is FQGNSA. The germline V and J ends were trimmed by 5 bases and 8 bases, with 9 bases remaining between them.

The chain couples TRBV5-1 to TRBJ2-4, with D maybe TRBD2 (6 bases). The J call is doubtful: the DNA matches TRBJ2-7 better. Germline V CDR1 and CDR2: SGHRS, YFSETQ. CDR3 size: 14 residues. The CDR3 loop is CASSTTWGAYEQYF. CDR3 coding DNA: TGCGCCAGCAGCACAACTTGGGGGGCCTACGAGCAGTACTTC.

The chain recombines TRBV7-2 with TRBJ2-4; 8 bases line up with TRBD2. The J call may be incorrect, as the DNA end agrees better with TRBJ2-5. The length of the CDR3 is 14 residues. CDR1 and CDR2 from the germline V gene are SGHTA and FQGNSA. Written as DNA, the CDR3 is TGTGCCAGCAGCTCGGGACTAGAGGTAGAGACCCAGTACTTC. It translates to CASSSGLEVETQYF.

This clonotype was counted between two and nine times. V and J are TRBV2 and TRBJ2-1; D perhaps matches TRBD1 (5 bases). V was trimmed by 6 bases and J by 9 bases, leaving 6 bases between them. The CDR3 extends over 10 amino acids. Germline V gene data show CDR1 as SNHLY and CDR2 as FYNNEI. The CDR3: CASRDSEQFF. Here the CDR3 DNA reads TGTGCCAGCAGAGACAGTGAGCAGTTCTTC. Together with reference TRBV2 and TRBJ2-1, the CDR3 gives the full variable domain: EPEVTQTPSHQVTQMGQEVILRCVPISNHLYFYWYRQILGQKVEFLVSFYNNEISEKSEIFDDQFSVERPDGSNFTLKIRSTKLEDSAMYFCASRDSEQFFGPGTRLTVL.

This chain links TRBV20-1 with TRBJ1-5, with D possibly TRBD1 on 5 matching bases. V was trimmed by 4 bases and J by 5 bases, leaving 15 bases between them. Germline V gene lookup returns CDR1 DFQATT and CDR2 SNEGSKA (reference sequence). This CDR3 region has 14 residues. This chain's CDR3 is CSAMTVGYYQPQHF. The CDR3 DNA reads TGCAGTGCTATGACAGTGGGCTATTATCAGCCCCAGCATTTT.

The CDR3 region is CSASGGLSYNEQFF. DNA of the CDR3: TGCAGTGCTAGCGGGGGCCTCTCCTACAATGAGCAGTTCTTC. V gene TRBV20-1 combines with J gene TRBJ2-1; D possibly matches TRBD1 or TRBD2 (6 bases each). From germline, CDR1 is DFQATT and CDR2 SNEGSKA (reference sequence). V was trimmed by 3 bases and J by 0 bases, leaving 9 bases between them. The CDR3 extends over 14 amino acids.

The chain recombines TRBV29-1 with TRBJ2-3; no clear D gene. The length of the CDR3 is 13 residues. The germline gives CDR1 SQVTM, CDR2 ANQGSEA. Trimming stripped 6 bases from V and 0 bases from J, with 10 bases between. The CDR3 spells CSVRPKSTDTQYF. For the CDR3, the DNA is TGCAGCGTCCGTCCCAAAAGCACAGATACGCAGTATTTT.